This entry is about one T cell receptor (beta chain). The data were obtained in a study of blood T cell repertoires in COVID-19. Measured with immunoSEQ multiplex PCR; TCRdb has only the in-frame clones, and not every one. The sample includes roughly 260,000 clones, about 88% of them seen just once. J was trimmed by 2 bases and V by 2 bases; bases with no gene match: 11. From germline, CDR1 is SGHRS and CDR2 YFSETQ. The CDR3 extends over 17 amino acids. The genes are TRBV5-1 and TRBJ2-5; 8 bases line up with TRBD1. This clonotype originated in a man aged 55 to 69 who had recovered from COVID-19. Specimen: peripheral blood. CDR3 protein: CASSFPGRGPEQETQYF. The CDR3 DNA reads TGCGCCAGCAGCTTTCCGGGCAGGGGGCCAGAACAAGAGACCCAGTACTTC. Full variable domain (rest looked up from reference TRBV5-1 and TRBJ2-5): KAGVTQTPRYLIKTRGQQVTLSCSPISGHRSVSWYQQTPGQGLQFLFEYFSETQRNKGNFPGRFSGRQFSNSRSEMNVSTLELGDSALYLCASSFPGRGPEQETQYFGPGTRLLVL.